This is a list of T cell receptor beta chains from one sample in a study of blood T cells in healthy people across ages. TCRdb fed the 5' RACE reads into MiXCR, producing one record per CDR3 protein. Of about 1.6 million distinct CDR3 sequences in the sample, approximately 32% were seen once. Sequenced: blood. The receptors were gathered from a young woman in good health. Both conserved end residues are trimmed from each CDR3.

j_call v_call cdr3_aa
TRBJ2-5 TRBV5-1 ASSLERVGQETQY
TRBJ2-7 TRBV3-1 ASSPRRSGNDEQY
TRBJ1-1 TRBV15 ATAGMNTEAF
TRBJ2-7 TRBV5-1 ASSLRGDPANEQY
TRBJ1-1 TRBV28 ASSGQFYTEAF
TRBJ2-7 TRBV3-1 ASSQPGGIADPSEQY
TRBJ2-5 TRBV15 ATSKGWGAREETQY
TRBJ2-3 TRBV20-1 RAFERISTDTQY
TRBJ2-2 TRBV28 ASSLWPRGVHTGELF
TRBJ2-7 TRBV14 ASSPLQVGYEQY
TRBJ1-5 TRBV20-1 SAGHGTGGNQPQH
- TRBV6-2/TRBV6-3 ASSLTSVLRQGKDYEQY
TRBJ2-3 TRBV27 ASSPSGLARLTDTQY
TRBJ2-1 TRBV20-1 SARDSRLGSYNEQF
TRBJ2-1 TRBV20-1 SAAGGPYEQF
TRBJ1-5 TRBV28 ANSFVEGRGYQPQH
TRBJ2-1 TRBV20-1 SASAGTSRPEQF
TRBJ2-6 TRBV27 ASSLHNRIRPSSGANVLT
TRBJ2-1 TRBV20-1 SANPTPRYNEQF
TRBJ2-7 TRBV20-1 SAKRGYLSSYEQY
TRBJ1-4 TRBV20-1 SALNEKLF
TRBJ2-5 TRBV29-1 SVKSWDGGETQY
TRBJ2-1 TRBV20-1 SARGFSKVPHNEQF
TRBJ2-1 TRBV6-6 ASSRRWEAGNEQF
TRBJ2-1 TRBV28 ASSLDRAYGEQF
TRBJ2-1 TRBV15 ATSRAPPGDADEQF
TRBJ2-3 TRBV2 ASSLRLAGGGSTDTQY
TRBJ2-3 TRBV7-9 ASSDRDRDPPTQY
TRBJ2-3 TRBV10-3 AISKRTSGGDDTQY
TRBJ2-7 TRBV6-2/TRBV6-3 ANTTTAIEQY
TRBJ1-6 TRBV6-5 ASSYSRDGNNSPLH
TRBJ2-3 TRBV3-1 ASSQTGVRTDTQY
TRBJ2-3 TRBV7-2 ASSLMAGLRDTQY
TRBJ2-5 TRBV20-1 SAPRRPVGEEQY
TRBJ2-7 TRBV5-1 ASSLGPGLAGDEQY
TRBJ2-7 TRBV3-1 ASSQVVGTHSYEQY
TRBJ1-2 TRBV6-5 ASSYGQRNYGYT
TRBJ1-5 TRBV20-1 SARDPEPRGQVNQPQH
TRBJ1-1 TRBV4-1 ASSQAALDRNTEAF
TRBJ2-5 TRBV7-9 ASSARTSGGAWETQY
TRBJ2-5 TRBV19 ASSYRDRGETQY
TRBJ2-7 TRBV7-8 ASSLSDRFPSY
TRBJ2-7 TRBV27 ASSYGVTYEQY
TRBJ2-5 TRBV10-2 ASSEWTGTETQY
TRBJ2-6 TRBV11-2 ASSSSRGSGANVLT
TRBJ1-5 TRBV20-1 STRDSGGGDQPQH
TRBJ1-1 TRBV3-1 ASSQGVVRNTEAF
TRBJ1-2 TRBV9 ASSPGGAAFGYT